Listed below are T cell receptor beta chains from one sample, sequenced in a study of prognosis after radiotherapy for stage I lung cancer. TCRdb re-derived calls from the multiplex PCR reads in MiXCR, one entry per CDR3 protein. This sample has some 28,000 distinct CDR3 sequences; around 29% occur once, and the top ten carry about an eighth. The starting material was PBMCs, obtained before or after stereotactic body radiation therapy (not recorded which). The receptors come from a donor aged 50 or older with non-small cell lung cancer. CDR3s leave out the opening cysteine and the closing phenylalanine or tryptophan. A clone size is listed for some rows: how often the clone was seen (once, few, many), or a class if it is expanded.

>TRBV11-2|TRBJ2-7|many
ASSGQGAFDYEQY
>TRBV5-8|TRBJ1-5|many
ASSPESNQPQH
>TRBV6-4|TRBJ2-4|many
ASRPGLAGRY
>TRBV25-1|TRBJ2-3|many
ASSVSSDTQY
>TRBV2|TRBJ1-1|many
ASRPKTGNTEAF
>TRBV6-4|TRBJ2-2|many
ASSDGPNTGELF
>TRBV12-3/TRBV12-4|TRBJ2-7|NA
ASSPGTGAEQY
>TRBV5-1|TRBJ2-1|many
ASSLGGTANNEQF
>TRBV28|TRBJ1-4|many
ASSAQEGSEKLF
>TRBV4-1|TRBJ2-5|many
ASSQDHRTEETQY
>TRBV15|TRBJ1-5|many
ATGPRDQPQH
>TRBV19|TRBJ2-1|NA
ASSVSVWRNEQF
>TRBV19|TRBJ2-7|many
ASSTNRASLGEQY
>TRBV20-1|TRBJ2-7|NA
SAKQGLGLYEQY
>TRBV27|TRBJ2-3|medium-sized
ASSLDPQFVTDTQY
>TRBV20-1|TRBJ2-1|NA
SARDLLGGPYNEQV
>TRBV7-8|TRBJ2-3|many
ASSFRDIITDTQY
>TRBV5-6|TRBJ2-2|many
ASSLGYTDTGELF
>TRBV9|TRBJ2-7|many
ASSVGGRAHEQY
>TRBV27|TRBJ1-6|NA
ASSQTAGGSSPLQ
>TRBV7-9|TRBJ2-3|many
ASSPGLAGGADTQY
>TRBV6-1|TRBJ2-7|medium-sized
ASSVTGITEQY
>TRBV6-4|TRBJ1-6|many
ASSEDRFTPLH
>TRBV19|TRBJ2-3|many
ASSDIASADTQY
>TRBV24-1|TRBJ1-1|many
ATSDGRTEAF
>TRBV4-1|TRBJ1-2|NA
ASRTRAGNGYT
>TRBV7-9|TRBJ2-6|many
ASSSGTGGTAGANVLT
>TRBV6-1|TRBJ2-7|many
ASSEVWDPYEQY
>TRBV4-3|TRBJ2-7|NA
ASSQEWLAGGYEQY
>TRBV25-1|TRBJ2-1|few
ASSEPGQGVNEQF
>TRBV10-3|TRBJ1-5|many
ATRGQGSQPQH
>TRBV6-1|TRBJ1-6|NA
ASYTGGLGSPQH
>TRBV27|TRBJ1-5|NA
ASSLGQSLPRTCHQPQH
>TRBV29-1|TRBJ2-7|many
SVTTGYEQY
>TRBV6-1|TRBJ1-5|many
ASRTTGGGNQPQH
>TRBV20-1|TRBJ2-5|many
SARDLRRGIGTQY
>TRBV28|TRBJ2-7|NA
ARRRDRGYYEQY
>TRBV2|TRBJ1-5|many
ASSEGRTGWNQPQH
>TRBV20-1|TRBJ2-7|many
SARDRSGTYEQY
>TRBV2|TRBJ1-6|few
ASTFQGTVNSPLH
>TRBV7-2|TRBJ2-5|many
ASSLSGVLQETQY
>TRBV5-1|TRBJ2-3|many
ASSLTGRSTDTQY
>TRBV5-4|TRBJ2-1|many
ASSLDAANNEQF
>TRBV6-1|TRBJ2-3|NA
ASTSGGTDTQY
>TRBV6-8|TRBJ2-7|NA
ASYSRIAGAIYEQY
>TRBV19|TRBJ2-5|many
ASSINPQGRETQY
>TRBV10-3|TRBJ1-2|many
AISDKTNYGYT
>TRBV4-2|TRBJ2-3|NA
ASSQVGIPHTQY
>TRBV14|TRBJ2-7|NA
ASSRQNIAGEQY
>TRBV27|TRBJ1-5|NA
ASSFLGVGPPH
>TRBV18|TRBJ2-1|many
ASSPPGLSGRSNEQF
>TRBV20-1|TRBJ1-6|medium-sized
SARAQVTFDSPLH